These 27 T cell receptor beta chains were sequenced from one sample in a study of beta chain features in type 1 diabetes. The study's findings and limits: All four CD4+ subsets of Type 1 diabetes patients contained TCRB CDR3s that were moderately but significantly shorter.

Every isolated RNA sample was fully reverse transcribed, so sequencing captured expressed TCRB transcripts. The protocol was immunoSEQ multiplex PCR, while the TCRdb copy is restricted to in-frame clones and leaves out a portion. The sample holds roughly 400,000 clones, roughly a tenth seen once. The antigens these receptors bind are not known. Sequenced input: central memory CD4+ T cells from blood. These receptors came from a man aged 25-45 years with type 1 diabetes.

This clone was found a few times. The rearrangement uses TRBV28 and TRBJ1-1, with 9 positions matching TRBD1. The CDR3 is made up of 16 amino acids. Per the germline V gene, CDR1 is MDHEN and CDR2 is SYDVKM. Trimming at V came to 6 bases and at J to 0 bases, leaving 8 bases not matched to a gene. The CDR3 region has the DNA TGTGCCAGCAGGACAGGGGGAATGGTGATGAACACTGAAGCTTTCTTT. The encoded protein is CASRTGGMVMNTEAFF.

Only a few counts were recorded for this clone. This chain joins TRBV9 and TRBJ2-4; 13 nucleotides match TRBD2. CDR1 is SGDLS, CDR2 YYNGEE, per germline. J lost 8 bases, V lost 0 bases, and 5 bases had no gene match. The CDR3 covers 16 residues. CDR3 bases: TGTGCCAGCAGCGTAGGTGGGACTAGCGGGATACACATTCAGTACTTC. Protein: CASSVGGTSGIHIQYF. Full variable domain (missing parts from reference TRBV9 and TRBJ2-4): DSGVTQTPKHLITATGQRVTLRCSPRSGDLSVYWYQQSLDQGLQFLIQYYNGEERAKGNILERFSAQQFPDLHSELNLSSLELGDSALYFCASSVGGTSGIHIQYFGAGTRLSVL.

V is TRBV5-4 and J is TRBJ2-7, with D tentatively TRBD2 (5 bases). CDR1 is SGHNT and CDR2 is YYREEE in the germline V gene (reference sequence). The length of the CDR3 is 12 residues. V gave up 2 bases and J gave up 12 bases, with 15 bases separating them. CDR3 amino acids: CASSFNGRDLYF. The CDR3, as DNA: TGTGCCAGCAGCTTCAATGGTCGGGATCTGTACTTC.

CDR3 DNA: TGTGCCAGCAGCCAAAGGGAAGCGGGCAACACCGGGGAGCTGTTTTTT. Its translation: CASSQREAGNTGELFF. The chain links TRBV11-2 to TRBJ2-2; D possibly corresponds to TRBD2 (6 bases). CDR1 SGHAT and CDR2 FQNNGV come from the germline V gene. The CDR3 runs to 16 residues. Trimming cost V 5 bases and J 2 bases, with 15 bases left between them.

This clone was found many times. This chain uses TRBV7-9 with TRBJ2-4; 7 bases match TRBD2. Per the germline V gene, CDR1 is SEHNR and CDR2 is FQNEAQ (reference sequence). V dropped 3 bases and J dropped 6; count of bases not matched to a gene: 5. CDR3 size: 14 residues. CDR3 protein: CASSFTAGLNIQYF. The CDR3 DNA sequence: TGTGCCAGCAGCTTCACAGCGGGACTAAACATTCAGTACTTC.

This clone was seen ten or more times. The DNA is left out, because the CDR3 cannot be placed on it with certainty; the CDR3 is given as TCRdb lists it. The chain has TRBV28 and TRBJ2-7; the tabulated D call, TRBD1, remains unverified against the DNA. The germline CDR1 and CDR2 sequences are MDHEN and SYDVKM. The CDR3 adds up to 14 amino acids, both ends counted. The CDR3 reads CASSSGQGTYEQYF.

This chain connects TRBV7-9 to TRBJ2-3, with D perhaps TRBD2 (6 bases). The germline V and J ends were trimmed by 11 bases and 5 bases, with 17 bases remaining between them. The CDR3 length is 13 residues. Germline V gene lookup returns CDR1 SEHNR and CDR2 FQNEAQ (reference sequence). CDR3 sequence: CASTPGLVDTQYF. The CDR3 nucleotides read TGTGCCTCAACCCCGGGACTCGTAGATACGCAGTATTTT.

V usage is TRBV19 and J usage is TRBJ2-7, with 8 bases identical to TRBD1. The CDR3 runs 15 residues. Germline V CDR1 and CDR2: LNHDA, SQIVND (reference sequence). The ends lost 3 bases at V and 0 bases at J; junction bases unmatched: 4. CDR3 amino acids: CASSIKGQDSYEQYF. The CDR3 DNA follows: TGTGCCAGTAGTATCAAGGGACAGGACTCCTACGAGCAGTACTTC.

This clone turned up a few times. The V gene is TRBV5-4, the J gene TRBJ2-3; a weak D match, TRBD2 (5 bases). The length of the CDR3 is 14 residues. V gave up 0 bases and J gave up 4 bases, with 9 bases separating them. In germline, CDR1 is SGHNT, CDR2 YYREEE (reference sequence). The CDR3 region is CASSLDISADTQYF. DNA for the CDR3: TGTGCCAGCAGCTTGGATATTAGCGCAGATACGCAGTATTTT.

This clone was seen a few times. The chain combines TRBV7-2 with TRBJ2-3; D remains unclear. Trimming shortened V by 3 bases and J by 3 bases, and 10 bases separated the two germline ends. CDR3 length: 14 residues. Germline V CDR1 and CDR2: SGHTA, FQGNSA. The CDR3 DNA reads TGTGCCAGCAGCTTGGTACTTCTAACAGATACGCAGTATTTT. Residues: CASSLVLLTDTQYF.

This clone was recorded once. This chain links TRBV28 with TRBJ2-2, with TRBD2 matching over 11 bases. The V gene's germline CDR1 is MDHEN and CDR2 SYDVKM. The CDR3 is 13 residues long. Germline trimming cut 10 bases from V and 4 bases from J; bases unmatched to any gene: 2. CDR3 region: CAMGTSGTGELFF. CDR3 bases: TGTGCCATGGGGACTAGCGGCACCGGGGAGCTGTTTTTT.

This clone was found a few times. The chain recombines TRBV2 with TRBJ1-1, with D unresolved. Germline assignment: CDR1 SNHLY and CDR2 FYNNEI. CDR3 length: 14 residues. Trimming removed 2 bases from V and 1 base from J, with 8 bases in between. CDR3 amino acids: CASSERPENTEAFF. The DNA for the CDR3 is TGTGCCAGCAGTGAAAGGCCAGAGAACACTGAAGCTTTCTTT.

In its sample, this clone was seen a few times. The genes are TRBV7-2 and TRBJ1-1; 9 bases line up with TRBD1. Trimming took 3 bases from V and 4 from J; bases not matched to a gene: 9. CDR3 length equals 16 residues. The germline CDR1 and CDR2 sequences are SGHTA and FQGNSA. CDR3: CASSLQWTGAGTEAFF. The CDR3, as DNA: TGTGCCAGCAGCTTGCAATGGACAGGGGCTGGCACTGAAGCTTTCTTT.

The chain uses TRBV10-3 and TRBJ1-1, with 8 positions matching TRBD1. Germline values: CDR1 ENHRY, CDR2 SYGVKD. The CDR3 covers 13 residues. Unmatched junction bases numbered 3, after V lost 4 bases and J lost 5 bases. The CDR3 DNA is TGTGCCATCAGTGTGGACAGGGATACTGAAGCTTTCTTT. Its translation is CAISVDRDTEAFF.

This clone was observed a handful of times. The genes are TRBV19 and TRBJ2-3, with D perhaps given as TRBD1 or TRBD2 (5 bases each). Germline assignment: CDR1 LNHDA and CDR2 SQIVND (reference sequence). V dropped 0 bases and J dropped 1 base, with 11 bases sitting between them. This CDR3 has 16 residues. CDR3 in amino acids: CASSIDGMGGTDTQYF. CDR3 DNA: TGTGCCAGTAGTATAGATGGGATGGGGGGCACAGATACGCAGTATTTT.

Many counts were recorded for this clone. The CDR3 loop is CASSPRVAANTGELFF. The CDR3 region has the DNA TGTGCCAGCAGCCCCCGGGTAGCGGCGAACACCGGGGAGCTGTTTTTT. The chain employs TRBV14 and TRBJ2-2; D might be TRBD2 (6 bases). The germline V gene has CDR1 SGHDN and CDR2 FVKESK. The CDR3 length is 16 residues. Trimming cost V 4 bases and J 0 bases, with 12 bases left between them.

This clone was seen ten or more times. V gene TRBV7-9 combines with J gene TRBJ2-3, with TRBD2 matching 7 bases. With V trimmed by 4 bases and J by 6 bases, 13 bases remained unmatched. The CDR3 has 16 residues. Per the germline V gene, CDR1 is SEHNR and CDR2 is FQNEAQ (reference sequence). The CDR3 bases are TGTGCCAGCAGCTCCCGACTGGGGACCGGGAGGGATACGCAGTATTTT. Protein sequence: CASSSRLGTGRDTQYF.

The genes are TRBV29-1 and TRBJ2-3; 7 nucleotides line up with TRBD1. Unmatched junction bases numbered 14, after V lost 1 base and J lost 10 bases. This CDR3 region has 15 residues. The germline V gene encodes CDR1 SQVTM and CDR2 ANQGSEA. CDR3 loop: CSVEARQGPSDAQYF. CDR3 nucleotides: TGCAGCGTTGAAGCTCGACAGGGTCCGTCCGATGCGCAGTATTTT.

The sample holds many counts of this clone. The chain is built from TRBV29-1 and TRBJ2-7; D might be TRBD2 (5 bases). CDR1 and CDR2 from the germline V gene are SQVTM and ANQGSEA. This CDR3 contains 12 residues. Trimming left V 4 bases short and J 3 bases short, with 10 bases between. CDR3 residues: CSVGAGLYEQYF. CDR3 sequence (DNA): TGCAGCGTTGGGGCGGGCCTCTACGAGCAGTACTTC.

This clone turned up a few times. This chain connects TRBV4-3 to TRBJ2-3; D is possibly TRBD2 (5 bases). This CDR3 has 15 residues. Germline CDR1 is LGHNA and CDR2 is YSLEER. Between the trimmed V and J ends, which lost 2 bases and 0 bases, there was a span of 9 bases. This CDR3 reads CASSQREGSTDTQYF. The CDR3 region has the DNA TGCGCCAGCAGCCAACGGGAAGGGAGCACAGATACGCAGTATTTT.

In its sample, this clone was seen a few times. CDR3 residues: CASSAPGTGNTEAFF. Written as DNA, the CDR3 is TGTGCCAGCAGCGCCCCGGGGACAGGGAACACTGAAGCTTTCTTT. V gene TRBV6-5 combines with J gene TRBJ1-1; TRBD1 matches at 8 bases. CDR1 and CDR2 (germline): MNHEY, SVGAGI. CDR3 size: 15 residues. Trimming cost V 6 bases and J 1 base; bases outside gene matches: 7.

The chain links TRBV27 to TRBJ1-4; a possible D gene is TRBD1 (5 bases). The CDR3 is 15 residues long. The germline V gene has CDR1 MNHEY and CDR2 SMNVEV (reference sequence). V was trimmed by 2 bases and J by 5 bases, leaving 12 bases between them. DNA of the CDR3: TGTGCCAGCAGTTTAGAAGGGGCCCCGAATGAAAAACTGTTTTTT. The encoded protein is CASSLEGAPNEKLFF.

Regarding this clone: One base separates it from a far larger clone, so it is likely a read error. The V gene is TRBV7-9, the J gene TRBJ1-2, with a tentative D call TRBD1 (5 bases). This CDR3 has 12 residues. Germline V gives CDR1 SEHNR, CDR2 FQNEAQ (reference sequence). The CDR3 sequence is CAGSFSGYGYTF. DNA for the CDR3: TGTGCCGGCAGCTTTTCAGGGTACGGCTACACCTTC. The entire variable domain, with the rest obtained from reference TRBV7-9 and TRBJ1-2, is as follows: DTGVSQNPRHKITKRGQNVTFRCDPISEHNRLYWYRQTLGQGPEFLTYFQNEAQLEKSRLLSDRFSAERPKGSFSTLEIQRTEQGDSAMYLCAGSFSGYGYTFGSGTRLTVV.

This clone was detected a few times. This chain links TRBV5-1 with TRBJ1-1; perhaps TRBD1 as D (5 bases). The CDR3 length is 14 residues. Germline-derived CDR1 and CDR2 are SGHRS and YFSETQ. Between the trimmed V and J ends, which lost 2 bases and 2 bases, there was a span of 10 bases. The CDR3 DNA sequence: TGCGCCAGCAGCTTTGACAGTACTAACACTGAAGCTTTCTTT. Translated: CASSFDSTNTEAFF.

The chain recombines TRBV6-1 with TRBJ2-7; the match to TRBD2 covers 11 bases. Per the germline V gene, CDR1 is MNHNS and CDR2 is SASEGT. Losses at the gene ends were 5 bases for V and 5 bases for J; bases not matched to a gene: 8. There are 15 residues in the CDR3. DNA for the CDR3: TGTGCCAGCAGTCGGACTAGCGGGCGGCGTGACGAGCAGTACTTC. Protein sequence: CASSRTSGRRDEQYF.

J is TRBJ1-2 and V is TRBV18, with a weak D call TRBD1 (6 bases). Germline assignment: CDR1 KGHSH and CDR2 LQKENI. The CDR3 contains 15 residues. V was pared by 3 bases and J by 4 bases, with 15 bases between. DNA of the CDR3: TGTGCCAGCTCACCCACTTACAGGGACACCTATGGCTACACCTTC. Its translation: CASSPTYRDTYGYTF.

The chain joins TRBV18 to TRBJ1-2, with 8 bases identical to TRBD1. Per the germline V gene, CDR1 is KGHSH and CDR2 is LQKENI. The CDR3 sequence is 17 residues long. V lost 3 bases to trimming and J lost 7 bases; unmatched junction nucleotides: 16. The CDR3 nucleotides read TGTGCCAGCTCACCGGGTGCGTCGGACAGGGAATTTCGTGGCTACACCTTC. Amino acid sequence: CASSPGASDREFRGYTF.